This TCR beta chain came from a study of liver allograft versus peripheral blood T cells. About the study: Blood and transplanted-liver T cell receptor repertoires from recipients were compared.

Germline V lookup: CDR1 MNHEY, CDR2 SMNVEV (reference sequence). V dropped 5 bases and J dropped 4 bases, with 11 bases sitting between them. This CDR3 region has 14 residues. Study-wide findings and caveats: Within liver allografts, T cell receptor repertoires were reportedly different from those in peripheral blood.

A remark on this clonotype: Its specificity is not known.

TCRdb re-called the reads through MiXCR, storing one row per CDR3 protein. The sample has over 5,500 distinct CDR3 sequences, 15% to 20% seen once. V is TRBV27 and J is TRBJ1-4; a possible D gene is TRBD1 (6 bases). The origin of this receptor is a human patient who had a liver transplant. Some T cells may be graft donor cells. CDR3 amino acids: CASSAGVFNEKLFF. The CDR3, as DNA: TGTGCCAGCAGTGCAGGGGTTTTTAATGAAAAACTGTTTTTT.